This TCR beta chain is drawn from a study of blood T cell repertoires in COVID-19. The method was immunoSEQ multiplex PCR; TCRdb's version includes in-frame clones alone and lacks a portion of them. This table holds under 200,000 clones, about 85% found once. V dropped 2 bases and J dropped 3; count of bases not matched to a gene: 7. CDR1 is SGDLS and CDR2 is YYNGEE in the germline V gene. The CDR3 loop spans 15 amino acids. The sample was peripheral blood. The rearrangement joins TRBV9 to TRBJ2-5, with TRBD1 matching 7 bases. This sequence originates from an elderly woman with acute or convalescent COVID-19. Here the CDR3 reads CASSVRPTGEETQYF. CDR3 in DNA: TGTGCCAGCAGCGTTCGCCCCACAGGGGAAGAGACCCAGTACTTC. Filled out from reference TRBV9 and TRBJ2-5, the complete variable domain reads DSGVTQTPKHLITATGQRVTLRCSPRSGDLSVYWYQQSLDQGLQFLIQYYNGEERAKGNILERFSAQQFPDLHSELNLSSLELGDSALYFCASSVRPTGEETQYFGPGTRLLVL.